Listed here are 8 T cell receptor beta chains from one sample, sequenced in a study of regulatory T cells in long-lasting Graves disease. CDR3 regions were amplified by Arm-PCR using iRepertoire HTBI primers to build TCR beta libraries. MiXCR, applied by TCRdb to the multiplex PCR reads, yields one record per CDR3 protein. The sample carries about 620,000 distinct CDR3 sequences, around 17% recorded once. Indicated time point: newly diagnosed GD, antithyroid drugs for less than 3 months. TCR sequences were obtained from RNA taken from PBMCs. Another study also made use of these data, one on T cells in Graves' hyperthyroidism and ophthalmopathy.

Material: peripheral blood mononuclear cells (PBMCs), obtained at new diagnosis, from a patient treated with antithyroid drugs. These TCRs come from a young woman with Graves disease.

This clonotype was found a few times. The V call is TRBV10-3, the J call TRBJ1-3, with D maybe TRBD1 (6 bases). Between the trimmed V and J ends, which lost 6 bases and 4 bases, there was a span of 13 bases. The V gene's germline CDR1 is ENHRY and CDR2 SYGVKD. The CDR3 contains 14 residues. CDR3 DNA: TGTGCCATCAGGGAGGACAGTCGGGGAAACACCATATATTTT. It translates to CAIREDSRGNTIYF.

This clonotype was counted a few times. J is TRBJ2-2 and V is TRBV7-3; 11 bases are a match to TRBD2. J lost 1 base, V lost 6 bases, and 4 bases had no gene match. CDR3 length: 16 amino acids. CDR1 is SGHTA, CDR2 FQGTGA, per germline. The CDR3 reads CASRDLAGGNTGELFF. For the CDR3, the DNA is TGTGCCAGCAGGGATCTAGCGGGAGGGAACACCGGGGAGCTGTTTTTT.

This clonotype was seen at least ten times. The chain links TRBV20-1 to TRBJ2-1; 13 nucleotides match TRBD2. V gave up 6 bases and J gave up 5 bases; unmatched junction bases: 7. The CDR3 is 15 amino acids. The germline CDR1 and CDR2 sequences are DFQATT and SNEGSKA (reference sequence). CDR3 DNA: TGCAGTGCCTCGGGGACTAGCGGGAAGGACAATGAGCAGTTCTTC. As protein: CSASGTSGKDNEQFF.

The CDR3, as DNA: TGTGCCAGCAGTGAATATTGGGGAGAGGATGAAAAACTGTTTTTT. The encoded protein is CASSEYWGEDEKLFF. The chain has TRBV25-1 and TRBJ1-4; unclear D gene. CDR1 MGHDK and CDR2 SYGVNS come from the germline V gene. The CDR3 sequence is 15 residues long. Trimming pared 0 bases from V and 6 bases from J, leaving 11 bases between.

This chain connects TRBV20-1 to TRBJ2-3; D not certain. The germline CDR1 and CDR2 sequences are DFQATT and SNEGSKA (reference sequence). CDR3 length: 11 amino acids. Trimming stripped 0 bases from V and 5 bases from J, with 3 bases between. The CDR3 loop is CSARDRDTQYF. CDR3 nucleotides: TGCAGTGCTAGAGATCGAGATACGCAGTATTTT.

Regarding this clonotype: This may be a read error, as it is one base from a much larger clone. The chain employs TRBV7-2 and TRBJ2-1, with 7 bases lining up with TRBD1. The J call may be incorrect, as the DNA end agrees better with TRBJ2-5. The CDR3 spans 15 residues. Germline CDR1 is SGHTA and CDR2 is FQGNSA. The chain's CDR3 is CASINRGGGEEAQYF. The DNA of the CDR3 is TGTGCCAGCATCAACAGGGGTGGGGGCGAAGAGGCCCAGTACTTC.

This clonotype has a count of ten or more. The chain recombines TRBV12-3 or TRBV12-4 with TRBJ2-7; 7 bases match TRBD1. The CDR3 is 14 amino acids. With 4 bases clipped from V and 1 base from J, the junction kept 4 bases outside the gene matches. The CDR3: CASSWTGASYEQYF. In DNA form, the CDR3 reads TGTGCCAGCAGTTGGACAGGAGCTTCCTACGAGCAGTACTTC.

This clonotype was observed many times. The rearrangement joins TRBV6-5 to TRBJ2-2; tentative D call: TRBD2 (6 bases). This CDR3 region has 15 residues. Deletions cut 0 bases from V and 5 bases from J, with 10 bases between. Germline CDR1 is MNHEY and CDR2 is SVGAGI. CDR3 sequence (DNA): TGTGCCAGCAGTTACTCGATGGAGGGTACCGGGGAGCTGTTTTTT. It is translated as CASSYSMEGTGELFF.